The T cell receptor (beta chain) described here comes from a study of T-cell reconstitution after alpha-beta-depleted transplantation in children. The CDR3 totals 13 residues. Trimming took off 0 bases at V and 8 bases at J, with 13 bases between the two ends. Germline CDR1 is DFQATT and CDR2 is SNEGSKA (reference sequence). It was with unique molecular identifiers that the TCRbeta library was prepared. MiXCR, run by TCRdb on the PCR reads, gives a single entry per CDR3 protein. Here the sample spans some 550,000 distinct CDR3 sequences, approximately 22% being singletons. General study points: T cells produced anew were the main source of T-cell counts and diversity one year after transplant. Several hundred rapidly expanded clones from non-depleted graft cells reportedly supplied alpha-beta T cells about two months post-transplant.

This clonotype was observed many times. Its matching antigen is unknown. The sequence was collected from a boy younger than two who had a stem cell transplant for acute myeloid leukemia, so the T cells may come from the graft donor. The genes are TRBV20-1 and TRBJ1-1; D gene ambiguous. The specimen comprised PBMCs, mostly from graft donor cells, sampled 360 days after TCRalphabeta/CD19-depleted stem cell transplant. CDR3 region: CSARDGTYKEAFF. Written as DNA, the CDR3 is TGCAGTGCTAGAGATGGAACGTACAAGGAAGCTTTCTTT.